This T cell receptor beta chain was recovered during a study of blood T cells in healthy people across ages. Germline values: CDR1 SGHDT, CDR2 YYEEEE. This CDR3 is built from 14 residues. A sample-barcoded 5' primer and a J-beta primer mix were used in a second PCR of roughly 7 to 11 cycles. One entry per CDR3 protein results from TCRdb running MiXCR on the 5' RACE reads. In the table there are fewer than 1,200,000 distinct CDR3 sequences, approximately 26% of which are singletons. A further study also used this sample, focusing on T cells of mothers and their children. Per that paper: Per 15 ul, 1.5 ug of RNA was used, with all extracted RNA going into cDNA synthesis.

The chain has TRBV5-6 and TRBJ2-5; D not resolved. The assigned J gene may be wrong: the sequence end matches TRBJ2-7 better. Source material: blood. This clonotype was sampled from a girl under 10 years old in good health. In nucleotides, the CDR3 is TGTGCCAGCAGCTTAGGCAGGCCAGGTTCCGAGCAGTACTTC. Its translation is CASSLGRPGSEQYF.